A single sample gave rise to the 30 T cell receptor beta chains below, sequenced in a study of T cell responses to AZD1222 COVID-19 vaccine. TCRdb's copy holds only in-frame clones and misses some; the assay was immunoSEQ multiplex PCR. This repertoire shows about 120,000 clones, roughly 89% found once; its top ten account for roughly 7%. The material sequenced was peripheral blood, taken 28 days after the second AZD1222 dose. The source of these receptors is an adult who received the AZD1222 COVID-19 vaccine.

V usage is TRBV6-5 and J usage is TRBJ1-5; D unresolved. CDR1 is MNHEY, CDR2 SVGAGI, per germline. The CDR3 covers 14 residues. V lost 5 bases and J lost 9, with 17 bases in between. CDR3 loop: CASSPNPTIMPQHF. The CDR3 bases are TGTGCCAGCAGTCCAAACCCGACAATAATGCCCCAGCATTTT.

This chain uses TRBV6-5 with TRBJ1-4; the D gene is possibly TRBD1 (5 bases). CDR3 length equals 14 residues. Trimming stripped 4 bases from V and 0 bases from J, with 6 bases between. CDR1 is MNHEY and CDR2 is SVGAGI in the germline V gene. The DNA for the CDR3 is TGTGCCAGCAGTTGGGGACCAACTAATGAAAAACTGTTTTTT. This translates into CASSWGPTNEKLFF.

The rearrangement joins TRBV27 to TRBJ2-3, with 7 bases matching TRBD1. The germline V gene has CDR1 MNHEY and CDR2 SMNVEV (reference sequence). The V gene end was trimmed by 1 base and the J gene end by 1 base; junction bases not matched to a gene: 2. This CDR3 has 15 amino acids. CDR3 in DNA: TGTGCCAGCAGTTTATTCCAGGGGGGCACAGATACGCAGTATTTT. This gives the protein CASSLFQGGTDTQYF.

This clone was picked up one time. The rearrangement joins TRBV27 to TRBJ1-5; D is unclear. The V end was cut by 5 bases, the J end by 3 bases, with 5 bases between. Germline V CDR1 and CDR2: MNHEY, SMNVEV (reference sequence). The CDR3 covers 12 residues. The CDR3 DNA reads TGTGCCAGCAGTCTCATCAATCAGCCCCAGCATTTT. Its protein product is CASSLINQPQHF.

The chain employs TRBV3-1 (or the pseudogene TRBV3-2) and TRBJ1-1; D unclear. In germline, CDR1 is LGHDT, CDR2 YNNKEL (reference sequence). Trimming removed 0 bases at V and 8 bases at J, with 10 bases between. The CDR3 runs 13 residues. Here the CDR3 DNA reads TGTGCCAGCAGCCAAGACTCCGGACGGGAAGCTTTCTTT. Protein product: CASSQDSGREAFF.

The chain has TRBV12-2 and TRBJ2-7; the table's D call, TRBD1, has no DNA check behind it. TRBV12-2 is classified as a pseudogene. This CDR3 has 19 amino acids. The CDR3 region is CASRLAPKIPGQGLYEQYF. CDR3 nucleotides: TGTGCAAGTCGCTTAGCCCCTAAAATTCCGGGACAGGGTCTTTACGAGCAGTACTTC.

This clone appeared a single time. The rearrangement links TRBV5-1 to TRBJ2-5, with D possibly TRBD1 on 6 matching bases. CDR1 and CDR2 from the germline V gene are SGHRS and YFSETQ. Trimming shortened V by 4 bases and J by 5 bases, and 21 bases separated the two germline ends. The CDR3 has 16 amino acids. The CDR3 reads CASSGGWSRGEETQYF. CDR3 bases: TGCGCCAGCAGCGGGGGTTGGTCCAGGGGCGAGGAGACCCAGTACTTC. The complete variable domain, with remaining parts taken from reference TRBV5-1 and TRBJ2-5, reads KAGVTQTPRYLIKTRGQQVTLSCSPISGHRSVSWYQQTPGQGLQFLFEYFSETQRNKGNFPGRFSGRQFSNSRSEMNVSTLELGDSALYLCASSGGWSRGEETQYFGPGTRLLVL.

V gene TRBV18 combines with J gene TRBJ1-3; 8 bases fit TRBD1. This CDR3 is 16 amino acids long. With 5 bases clipped from V and 1 base from J, the junction kept 7 bases outside the gene matches. Germline values: CDR1 KGHSH, CDR2 LQKENI. The CDR3 sequence is CASSYGQGLSGNTIYF. The CDR3 region has the DNA TGTGCCAGCTCATATGGACAGGGACTATCTGGAAACACCATATATTTT.

The rearrangement links TRBV28 to TRBJ2-1, with D possibly matching TRBD2 (5 bases). The CDR3 has 15 amino acids. Trimming removed 5 bases at V and 3 bases at J, with 14 bases between. Per the germline V gene, CDR1 is MDHEN and CDR2 is SYDVKM. CDR3 coding DNA: TGTGCCAGCAGTCTAGGGAGACGTTACTACAATGAGCAGTTCTTC. Amino acids: CASSLGRRYYNEQFF. Complete variable domain (other parts from reference TRBV28 and TRBJ2-1): DVKVTQSSRYLVKRTGEKVFLECVQDMDHENMFWYRQDPGLGLRLIYFSYDVKMKEKGDIPEGYSVSREKKERFSLILESASTNQTSMYLCASSLGRRYYNEQFFGPGTRLTVL.

The chain combines TRBV9 with TRBJ1-4; a possible D gene is TRBD1 (5 bases). CDR1 and CDR2 (germline): SGDLS, YYNGEE. The CDR3 runs to 15 residues. Trimming took 4 bases from V and 8 from J, leaving 18 bases between them. CDR3 sequence reads: CASSTTGTPGEKLFF. The DNA of the CDR3 is TGTGCCAGCAGCACTACCGGGACGCCGGGAGAAAAACTGTTTTTT.

The chain recombines TRBV6-5 with TRBJ1-2, with TRBD1 identical over 8 bases. The germline gives CDR1 MNHEY, CDR2 SVGAGI. With V trimmed by 6 bases and J by 6 bases, 9 bases remained unmatched. CDR3 size: 14 residues. In DNA, the CDR3 is TGTGCCAGCAGGGACAGGGTAAGGGGCGATGGCTACACCTTC. Its translation is CASRDRVRGDGYTF.

This rearrangement joins TRBV6-4 to TRBJ1-6; D is uncertain. V lost 3 bases, J lost 6 bases, and 6 bases lay in between. From germline, CDR1 is MRHNA and CDR2 SNTAGT. The CDR3 covers 13 residues. DNA for the CDR3: TGTGCCAGCAGTGAACGGGGTAATTCACCCCTCCACTTT. It specifies CASSERGNSPLHF.

The J gene is TRBJ1-6, the V gene TRBV6-1, with 7 bases aligning to TRBD1. Germline V lookup: CDR1 MNHNS, CDR2 SASEGT. The CDR3 is 14 residues long. The V gene end was trimmed by 8 bases and the J gene end by 6 bases; junction bases not matched to a gene: 7. For the CDR3, the DNA is TGTGCCAGCGAAAGGGACAGCCTTAATTCACCCCTCCACTTT. This sequence encodes CASERDSLNSPLHF.

V usage is TRBV5-1 and J usage is TRBJ1-5; a possible D gene is TRBD1 (5 bases). This CDR3 is built from 14 residues. The germline CDR1 and CDR2 sequences are SGHRS and YFSETQ. V shed 0 bases and J shed 5 bases, with 9 bases lying between them. The CDR3 loop is CASSLAQGHQPQHF. In DNA, the CDR3 is TGCGCCAGCAGCTTGGCGCAGGGCCATCAGCCCCAGCATTTT.

This chain joins TRBV30 and TRBJ2-7; 10 bases agree with TRBD2. This CDR3 is built from 14 residues. Germline V gene sequence: CDR1 GTSNPN, CDR2 SVGIG (reference sequence). V dropped 3 bases and J dropped 4; count of bases not matched to a gene: 6. The CDR3 nucleotides are TGTGCCTGGAGGGAGCGGGAGGGCCTGTACGAGCAGTACTTC. Protein: CAWREREGLYEQYF.

Here the CDR3 DNA reads TGTGCCAGTAGTAGACAGCAAGAGACCCAGTACTTC. Its protein product is CASSRQQETQYF. The gene calls are TRBV19 and TRBJ2-5; D is perhaps TRBD1 (5 bases). The V end was cut by 4 bases, the J end by 2 bases, with 5 bases between. Germline-derived CDR1 and CDR2 are LNHDA and SQIVND (reference sequence). The CDR3 totals 12 residues.

V is TRBV9 and J is TRBJ2-1, with D unclear. There are 14 residues in the CDR3. Per the germline V gene, CDR1 is SGDLS and CDR2 is YYNGEE. V lost 3 bases and J lost 2, with 9 bases in between. This chain's CDR3 is CASSEGNPYNEQFF. The CDR3 bases are TGTGCCAGCAGCGAGGGAAACCCCTACAATGAGCAGTTCTTC. Full variable domain (missing parts from reference TRBV9 and TRBJ2-1): DSGVTQTPKHLITATGQRVTLRCSPRSGDLSVYWYQQSLDQGLQFLIQYYNGEERAKGNILERFSAQQFPDLHSELNLSSLELGDSALYFCASSEGNPYNEQFFGPGTRLTVL.

In its sample, this clone was seen once. The rearrangement uses TRBV6-1 and TRBJ2-5; D gene unclear. V lost 7 bases and J 5 bases, leaving 17 bases between the germline ends. CDR1 MNHNS and CDR2 SASEGT come from the germline V gene. The CDR3 has 14 residues. The CDR3 nucleotides are TGTGCCAGCATTATGGACCCCGACGGGGAGACCCAGTACTTC. This translates into CASIMDPDGETQYF.

The rearrangement links TRBV6-5 to TRBJ2-1, with D perhaps being TRBD1 or TRBD2 (5 bases each). The CDR3 consists of 14 residues. V lost 5 bases to trimming and J lost 5 bases, with 13 bases between them. Germline V gene data show CDR1 as MNHEY and CDR2 as SVGAGI. CDR3 sequence (DNA): TGTGCCAGCAGTCCTCGGGACGGAGACAATGAGCAGTTCTTC. The encoded protein is CASSPRDGDNEQFF.

This rearrangement joins TRBV5-4 to TRBJ2-7, with D uncertain. CDR3 length: 14 residues. The germline V gene has CDR1 SGHNT and CDR2 YYREEE (reference sequence). V gave up 2 bases and J gave up 2 bases, with 11 bases separating them. The CDR3 sequence: CASSFFASPYEQYF. Here the CDR3 DNA reads TGTGCCAGCAGCTTCTTCGCCTCTCCCTACGAGCAGTACTTC.

The V and J genes are TRBV14 and TRBJ2-2; no definite D call. The CDR3 contains 13 residues. Germline V gives CDR1 SGHDN, CDR2 FVKESK. V lost 3 bases and J 7 bases, leaving 9 bases between the germline ends. CDR3 bases: TGTGCCAGCAGCCAGACCACGGGCGGGGAGCTGTTTTTT. Protein: CASSQTTGGELFF.

The chain joins TRBV11-1 to TRBJ2-3; weak D call: TRBD2 (5 bases). V shed 5 bases and J shed 2 bases, with 14 bases lying between them. The CDR3 sequence is 15 residues long. Germline V gene data show CDR1 as SGHAT and CDR2 as FQDESV (reference sequence). DNA of the CDR3: TGTGCCAGCAGCCCCGGCGGGCTGGACACAGATACGCAGTATTTT. Protein: CASSPGGLDTDTQYF.

V and J are TRBV25-1 and TRBJ2-7; weak D call: TRBD2 (5 bases). Germline V gives CDR1 MGHDK, CDR2 SYGVNS. Deletions cut 4 bases from V and 7 bases from J, with 8 bases between. This CDR3 has 11 residues. The CDR3 DNA is TGTGCCAGCAGTGGACCGGGGGAGCAGTACTTC. It is translated as CASSGPGEQYF.

The chain has TRBV11-2 and TRBJ1-1; D unclear. CDR3 length: 14 residues. Trimming took 0 bases from V and 0 from J, leaving 5 bases between them. Per the germline V gene, CDR1 is SGHAT and CDR2 is FQNNGV. The CDR3 nucleotides read TGTGCCAGCAGCTTAGACAGCGTGAACACTGAAGCTTTCTTT. Protein: CASSLDSVNTEAFF.

The chain links TRBV27 to TRBJ2-7; 7 bases align to TRBD1. With V trimmed by 4 bases and J by 9 bases, 15 bases remained unmatched. CDR1 MNHEY and CDR2 SMNVEV come from the germline V gene (reference sequence). The CDR3 loop spans 15 amino acids. The CDR3 protein is CASSSTPGGRSGQYF. CDR3 coding DNA: TGTGCCAGCAGTTCCACCCCAGGGGGAAGATCGGGGCAGTACTTC.

The chain joins TRBV29-1 to TRBJ2-3, with a weak D call TRBD2 (6 bases). Germline lookup yields CDR1 SQVTM and CDR2 ANQGSEA. V lost 0 bases, J lost 2 bases, and 15 bases lay in between. The CDR3 is made up of 16 amino acids. The CDR3 loop is CSVEEALWGVTDTQYF. In DNA, the CDR3 is TGCAGCGTTGAAGAGGCCCTGTGGGGGGTCACAGATACGCAGTATTTT.

This chain uses TRBV7-8 with TRBJ1-1, with D possibly being TRBD1 (5 bases). The CDR3 runs to 19 residues. V shed 1 base and J shed 1 base, with 22 bases lying between them. Germline CDR1 and CDR2: SGHVS and FQNEAQ. This CDR3 is CASSLDRLAGWVTNTEAFF. The DNA of the CDR3 is TGTGCCAGCAGCTTAGATCGGTTGGCAGGGTGGGTGACGAACACTGAAGCTTTCTTT.

The V and J genes are TRBV19 and TRBJ2-7, with 8 positions matching TRBD1. Looked up from germline, CDR1 is LNHDA and CDR2 is SQIVND (reference sequence). J gave up 2 bases and V 1 base, and 7 bases lay outside the gene matches. The CDR3 contains 16 residues. Here the CDR3 reads CASSIAWGQVTYEQYF. For the CDR3, the DNA is TGTGCCAGTAGTATAGCCTGGGGACAGGTGACCTACGAGCAGTACTTC.

This clone appeared once. The chain joins TRBV12-3 or TRBV12-4 to TRBJ2-5; no definite D call. The CDR3 is 11 amino acids. V gave up 7 bases and J gave up 5 bases, with 8 bases separating them. The CDR3 reads CASTPGETQYF. The CDR3 DNA reads TGTGCCAGCACCCCTGGGGAGACCCAGTACTTC.

The V gene is TRBV20-1, the J gene TRBJ2-3; weak D call: TRBD2 (5 bases). The CDR3 runs to 15 residues. Trimming pared 3 bases from V and 3 bases from J, leaving 16 bases between. Germline CDR1 DFQATT, CDR2 SNEGSKA (reference sequence). CDR3 residues: CSASNRGRTTDTQYF. Here the CDR3 DNA reads TGCAGTGCTAGTAATCGTGGGAGAACTACAGATACGCAGTATTTT.